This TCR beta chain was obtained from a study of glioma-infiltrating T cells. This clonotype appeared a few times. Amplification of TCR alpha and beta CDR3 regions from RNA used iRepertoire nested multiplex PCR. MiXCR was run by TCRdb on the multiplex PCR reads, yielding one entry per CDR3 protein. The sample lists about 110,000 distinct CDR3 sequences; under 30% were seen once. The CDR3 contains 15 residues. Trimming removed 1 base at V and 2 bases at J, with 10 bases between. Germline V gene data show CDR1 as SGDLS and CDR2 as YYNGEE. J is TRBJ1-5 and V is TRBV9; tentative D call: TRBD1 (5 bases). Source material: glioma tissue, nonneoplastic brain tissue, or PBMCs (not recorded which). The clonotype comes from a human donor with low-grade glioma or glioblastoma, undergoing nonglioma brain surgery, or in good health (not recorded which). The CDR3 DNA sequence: TGTGCCAGCAGCGTATGTGGGGGTGGCAATCAGCCCCAGCATTTT. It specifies CASSVCGGGNQPQHF.